Shown below are 14 T cell receptor beta chains from a single sample sequenced in a study of cytomegalovirus exposure and HLA in healthy donors. 13 Jbeta primers and 60 Vbeta primers were used for the PCR. Generated by immunoSEQ multiplex PCR, the TCRdb table keeps only in-frame clones and is missing some. The sample shows 130,000 or so clones, roughly four fifths of them seen only once. The sequenced material came from PBMCs. The receptors shown here come from a woman aged 45 to 65 in good health and CMV-seropositive.

This chain uses TRBV19 with TRBJ2-1; TRBD1 agrees at 8 bases. The CDR3 covers 10 residues. With 8 bases clipped from V and 13 bases from J, the junction kept 4 bases outside the gene matches. In germline, CDR1 is LNHDA, CDR2 SQIVND (reference sequence). CDR3 DNA sequence: TGTGCCAGTGGACAGGGTGATCAGTTCTTC. Translation gives CASGQGDQFF.

The gene calls are TRBV29-1 and TRBJ1-1; 7 nucleotides match TRBD1. V shed 0 bases and J 6 bases; nucleotides not matched to a gene: 7. The CDR3 loop spans 14 amino acids. Per the germline V gene, CDR1 is SQVTM and CDR2 is ANQGSEA. The CDR3 sequence is CSVEDQGRGPEAFF. CDR3 sequence (DNA): TGCAGCGTTGAAGATCAGGGTAGGGGGCCTGAAGCTTTCTTT.

This clone was observed a handful of times. This same CDR3 is encoded by further DNA sequences in the sample. The V call is TRBV5-6, the J call TRBJ1-2, with D possibly TRBD1 on 6 matching bases. This CDR3 region has 14 residues. Germline lookup yields CDR1 SGHDT and CDR2 YYEEEE. V dropped 0 bases and J dropped 2 bases, with 8 bases sitting between them. CDR3: CASSLGGQNYGYTF. CDR3 DNA: TGTGCCAGCAGCTTGGGCGGACAGAACTATGGCTACACCTTC.

V and J are TRBV5-1 and TRBJ1-6; the match to TRBD1 covers 8 bases. The CDR3 length is 15 residues. CDR1 and CDR2 from the germline V gene are SGHRS and YFSETQ. V was clipped by 0 bases and J by 4 bases; unmatched bases: 0. This CDR3 is CASSLDRGYNSPLHF. CDR3 DNA sequence: TGCGCCAGCAGCTTGGACAGGGGGTATAATTCACCCCTCCACTTT.

The CDR3 loop reads CASSSHLGGQPQHF. The CDR3 DNA sequence: TGTGCCAGCAGCTCCCACCTAGGGGGCCAGCCCCAGCATTTT. V and J are TRBV7-2 and TRBJ1-5, with 7 bases identical to TRBD1. Germline V gene lookup returns CDR1 SGHTA and CDR2 FQGNSA. The length of the CDR3 is 14 residues. The ends lost 4 bases at V and 7 bases at J; junction bases unmatched: 7.

The rearrangement uses TRBV7-3 and TRBJ2-1, with 10 bases lining up with TRBD2. After removal of 5 bases from V and 15 bases from J, the junction contained 10 bases not matched to a gene. The CDR3 length is 13 residues. CDR1 is SGHTA and CDR2 is FQGTGA in the germline V gene. This chain's CDR3 is CASSLYSSGSRFF. In DNA, the CDR3 is TGTGCCAGCAGCCTTTACTCTAGCGGGAGTCGGTTCTTC.

V and J are TRBV2 and TRBJ1-1; 9 nucleotides line up with TRBD1. The germline CDR1 and CDR2 sequences are SNHLY and FYNNEI. Germline trimming cut 5 bases from V and 7 bases from J; bases unmatched to any gene: 5. The CDR3 covers 13 residues. CDR3 sequence: CASSPTGGGEAFF. The CDR3 nucleotides are TGTGCCAGCAGTCCTACAGGGGGCGGTGAAGCTTTCTTT.

The chain links TRBV28 to TRBJ2-1; 7 positions match TRBD2. This CDR3 is built from 14 residues. Losses at the gene ends were 2 bases for V and 8 bases for J; bases not matched to a gene: 6. The germline gives CDR1 MDHEN, CDR2 SYDVKM. CDR3 amino acids: CASSLAGDSHEQFF. The CDR3 DNA reads as TGTGCCAGCAGTTTAGCGGGAGATTCCCATGAGCAGTTCTTC.

This sequence joins TRBV7-9 and TRBJ1-2, with 7 bases lining up with TRBD1. After removal of 5 bases from V and 4 bases from J, the junction contained 7 bases not matched to a gene. Germline V gene sequence: CDR1 SEHNR, CDR2 FQNEAQ (reference sequence). This CDR3 has 14 residues. The CDR3 DNA reads as TGTGCCAGCAGCCAGGGACAGAAGATCTATGGCTACACCTTC. The encoded protein is CASSQGQKIYGYTF.

The chain uses TRBV5-4 and TRBJ2-5; 8 bases are a match to TRBD2. With the DNA end fitting TRBJ2-7 better, the J assignment may be wrong. The CDR3 is 14 amino acids. CDR1 SGHNT and CDR2 YYREEE come from the germline V gene (reference sequence). As DNA, the CDR3 is TGTGCCAGCAGCGACGGGACTAGAGGCCACGAGCAGTACTTC. Translating it yields CASSDGTRGHEQYF.

J is TRBJ1-2 and V is TRBV7-9; tentative D call: TRBD1 (5 bases). Germline V CDR1 and CDR2: SEHNR, FQNEAQ (reference sequence). The length of the CDR3 is 13 residues. The germline V and J ends were trimmed by 7 bases and 3 bases, with 12 bases remaining between them. In DNA, the CDR3 is TGTGCCAGCACCCTTCAGGGCGACTATGGCTACACCTTC. This translates into CASTLQGDYGYTF.

This clone has only a few counts. The V and J genes are TRBV28 and TRBJ1-5; D unclear. The CDR3 spans 11 residues. V was trimmed by 2 bases and J by 7 bases, leaving 3 bases between them. Germline V gene sequence: CDR1 MDHEN, CDR2 SYDVKM. CDR3 DNA sequence: TGTGCCAGCAGTTTAGGCCAGCCCCAGCATTTT. It encodes CASSLGQPQHF.

V and J are TRBV5-1 and TRBJ2-1; no clear D gene. This CDR3 is 12 amino acids long. The ends were cut back, 0 bases at V and 7 bases at J, with 5 bases in the middle. CDR1 and CDR2 (germline): SGHRS, YFSETQ. CDR3 sequence reads: CASSLVVNEQFF. The CDR3 DNA reads TGCGCCAGCAGCTTGGTCGTAAATGAGCAGTTCTTC.

V gene TRBV10-3 combines with J gene TRBJ1-5; D uncertain. Trimming removed 1 base at V and 5 bases at J, with 12 bases between. Germline lookup yields CDR1 ENHRY and CDR2 SYGVKD. The CDR3 runs to 15 residues. This CDR3 reads CAISELGRLDQPQHF. In nucleotides, the CDR3 is TGTGCCATCAGTGAGTTAGGCAGACTGGATCAGCCCCAGCATTTT.